These 20 T cell receptor beta chains came from one sample sequenced in a study of blood T cell repertoires in COVID-19. Assay: immunoSEQ multiplex PCR; the TCRdb copy retains only in-frame clones and omits some. The sample holds about 210,000 clones; about 90% are singletons and the top ten take more than 0.95%. Sequenced input: peripheral blood. The receptors originated from a man younger than 40 with acute or convalescent COVID-19.

The chain links TRBV19 to TRBJ1-5; D not resolved. CDR3 size: 13 residues. The V gene lost 10 bases and the J gene lost 6 bases, with 16 bases spanning the gap. Germline CDR1 LNHDA, CDR2 SQIVND (reference sequence). CDR3 bases: TGTGCCACTAGACCCGTTGGGCTTCAGCCCCAGCATTTT. It encodes CATRPVGLQPQHF.

The chain has TRBV28 and TRBJ2-7, with 7 bases fitting TRBD2. Germline V gene lookup returns CDR1 MDHEN and CDR2 SYDVKM. The CDR3 runs to 16 residues. The V and J ends lost 2 bases and 2 bases, in that order; junction bases with no gene match: 9. CDR3 nucleotide sequence: TGTGCCAGCAGTTTAGTCGCCTCGGGGGGAACCTACGAGCAGTACTTC. Protein product: CASSLVASGGTYEQYF.

CDR3 sequence (DNA): TGTGCCAGCAGCTTACAGGGGGTAAATACGCAGTATTTT. Residues: CASSLQGVNTQYF. The chain employs TRBV5-6 and TRBJ2-3, with 8 bases that match TRBD1. J was trimmed by 7 bases and V by 2 bases; bases with no gene match: 3. The germline V gene encodes CDR1 SGHDT and CDR2 YYEEEE. The CDR3 is 13 amino acids.

The chain uses TRBV27 and TRBJ1-5; 7 bases agree with TRBD1. Germline assignment: CDR1 MNHEY and CDR2 SMNVEV (reference sequence). The CDR3 loop spans 14 amino acids. The V and J ends lost 5 bases and 4 bases, in that order; junction bases with no gene match: 5. In DNA form, the CDR3 reads TGTGCCAGCAGTCTACAGGGGTTTAATCAGCCCCAGCATTTT. It translates to CASSLQGFNQPQHF.

This rearrangement joins TRBV7-6 to TRBJ2-1; weak D call: TRBD1 (6 bases). Germline CDR1 reads SGHVS; CDR2 reads FNYEAQ. The CDR3 loop spans 16 amino acids. Trimming left V 6 bases short and J 2 bases short, with 17 bases between. CDR3 sequence (DNA): TGTGCCAGCAGGGGGATCAGGGGCCGCGCCTACAATGAGCAGTTCTTC. It is translated as CASRGIRGRAYNEQFF.

This clone was detected only once. This chain connects TRBV12-3 or TRBV12-4 to TRBJ2-3; D remains unclear. The CDR3 runs 13 residues. V lost 4 bases and J lost 5, with 10 bases in between. CDR3 in amino acids: CASSSFRKDTQYF. CDR3 DNA: TGTGCCAGCAGTTCGTTTAGAAAAGATACGCAGTATTTT.

The V gene is TRBV5-4, the J gene TRBJ2-4; tentative D call: TRBD2 (6 bases). CDR1 is SGHNT, CDR2 YYREEE, per germline (reference sequence). V gave up 4 bases and J gave up 3 bases, with 20 bases separating them. This CDR3 is built from 17 residues. The CDR3 is CASSPDMTRSGKNIQYF. Here the CDR3 DNA reads TGTGCCAGCAGCCCCGATATGACTAGATCGGGCAAAAACATTCAGTACTTC. The full variable domain, its missing parts supplied by reference TRBV5-4 and TRBJ2-4, is ETGVTQSPTHLIKTRGQQVTLRCSSQSGHNTVSWYQQALGQGPQFIFQYYREEENGRGNFPPRFSGLQFPNYSSELNVNALELDDSALYLCASSPDMTRSGKNIQYFGAGTRLSVL.

The chain employs TRBV6-1 and TRBJ1-5, with TRBD1 matching over 7 bases. The CDR3 totals 16 residues. CDR1 and CDR2 from the germline V gene are MNHNS and SASEGT. The trim removed 6 bases at V and 4 bases at J, leaving 12 bases unmatched. The chain's CDR3 is CASRETRTGSNQPQHF. Written as DNA, the CDR3 is TGTGCCAGCAGGGAAACAAGGACAGGTAGTAATCAGCCCCAGCATTTT.

The CDR3: CASSQATGGAAYEQYF. CDR3 sequence (DNA): TGTGCCAGCAGCCAGGCGACAGGGGGAGCAGCCTACGAGCAGTACTTC. V is TRBV4-2 and J is TRBJ2-7; 9 bases agree with TRBD1. The CDR3 spans 16 residues. J gave up 2 bases and V 3 bases, and 8 bases lay outside the gene matches. The germline CDR1 and CDR2 sequences are LGHNA and YNFKEQ.

This clone has just one count. The rearrangement uses TRBV28 and TRBJ1-6, with 7 positions matching TRBD1. The J segment lost 12 bases and the V segment lost 4 bases, leaving 12 bases of the junction unmatched. This CDR3 comprises 15 residues. Germline V gene sequence: CDR1 MDHEN, CDR2 SYDVKM. CDR3 sequence (DNA): TGTGCCAGCAGTTCTCCGGGACAGTTAATTCTACCCCTCCACTTT. Its translation: CASSSPGQLILPLHF.

This clone has only one observation. This chain links TRBV3-1 (or the pseudogene TRBV3-2) with TRBJ2-2, with 9 bases that match TRBD1. V shed 4 bases and J 4 bases; nucleotides not matched to a gene: 4. Germline V lookup: CDR1 LGHDT, CDR2 YNNKEL (reference sequence). The CDR3 is 15 amino acids. The CDR3 nucleotides read TGTGCCAGCAGCCGGGGACAGGGAAGCACCGGGGAGCTGTTTTTT. Its translation: CASSRGQGSTGELFF.

This rearrangement joins TRBV28 to TRBJ2-4; TRBD2 agrees at 12 bases. This CDR3 comprises 19 residues. Per the germline V gene, CDR1 is MDHEN and CDR2 is SYDVKM. Unmatched junction bases numbered 8, after V lost 2 bases and J lost 0 bases. CDR3 in amino acids: CASSLRALAGGIAKNIQYF. CDR3 DNA: TGTGCCAGCAGTTTAAGAGCACTAGCGGGGGGAATAGCCAAAAACATTCAGTACTTC.

The chain is built from TRBV28 and TRBJ2-7, with D possibly matching TRBD2 (5 bases). Per germline, CDR1 MDHEN and CDR2 SYDVKM. V was shortened by 7 bases and J by 9 bases, with 22 bases between the two germline ends. This CDR3 is 14 amino acids long. CDR3 sequence reads: CASTRGWGVMGQYF. CDR3 in DNA: TGTGCCAGCACCCGAGGGTGGGGAGTGATGGGGCAGTACTTC.

The chain links TRBV6-5 to TRBJ2-1, with D uncertain. CDR1 and CDR2 (germline): MNHEY, SVGAGI. The V end lost 5 bases, the J end lost 4 bases, and 6 bases lay between the germline ends. The CDR3 consists of 12 residues. The CDR3 bases are TGTGCCAGCAGTCTACGATACAATGAGCAGTTCTTC. Residues: CASSLRYNEQFF.

The V call is TRBV9, the J call TRBJ2-6; 10 nucleotides align to TRBD1. The CDR3 has 18 residues. The V and J ends lost 3 bases and 0 bases, in that order; junction bases with no gene match: 6. Germline V gives CDR1 SGDLS, CDR2 YYNGEE. CDR3 residues: CASSEYRDRGSGANVLTF. Here the CDR3 DNA reads TGTGCCAGCAGCGAATACCGGGACAGGGGCTCTGGGGCCAACGTCCTGACTTTC. The entire variable domain, with the rest obtained from reference TRBV9 and TRBJ2-6, is as follows: DSGVTQTPKHLITATGQRVTLRCSPRSGDLSVYWYQQSLDQGLQFLIQYYNGEERAKGNILERFSAQQFPDLHSELNLSSLELGDSALYFCASSEYRDRGSGANVLTFGAGSRLTVL.

The V gene is TRBV7-3, the J gene TRBJ2-7; a possible D gene is TRBD1 (7 bases). Germline-derived CDR1 and CDR2 are SGHTA and FQGTGA. CDR3 length: 16 amino acids. The ends were cut back, 0 bases at V and 4 bases at J, with 16 bases in the middle. In DNA form, the CDR3 reads TGTGCCAGCAGCTTAACGTCGGCAGGGGGGCGATACGAGCAGTACTTC. Translated: CASSLTSAGGRYEQYF.

CDR3: CASSQARRRSSGNTIYF. DNA of the CDR3: TGTGCCAGCAGCCAAGCGCGGAGGAGAAGCTCTGGAAACACCATATATTTT. The rearrangement joins TRBV3-1 (or the pseudogene TRBV3-2) to TRBJ1-3; D call uncertain. V lost 1 base and J 0 bases, leaving 13 bases between the germline ends. This CDR3 comprises 17 residues. Germline V lookup: CDR1 LGHDT, CDR2 YNNKEL (reference sequence).

The V gene is TRBV5-1, the J gene TRBJ2-7, with 10 bases identical to TRBD2. The J segment lost 6 bases and the V segment lost 1 base, leaving 19 bases of the junction unmatched. Germline-derived CDR1 and CDR2 are SGHRS and YFSETQ. This CDR3 is built from 19 residues. CDR3 in amino acids: CASSLTLPSGGALMSEQYF. The CDR3 DNA sequence: TGCGCCAGCAGCTTGACCCTCCCTAGCGGGGGCGCACTGATGTCCGAGCAGTACTTC.

This chain links TRBV12-5 with TRBJ2-7, with a possible D match to TRBD1 (6 bases). With 0 bases removed from V and 1 base from J, the gap between germline ends came to 13 bases. The CDR3 extends over 16 amino acids. The V gene's germline CDR1 is LGHNT and CDR2 FRNRAP. In DNA form, the CDR3 reads TGTGCTAGTGGTTTGGTACTGGGCAGGGGTTCCTACGAGCAGTACTTC. Translating gives CASGLVLGRGSYEQYF.

This clone has just one count. The chain is built from TRBV5-1 and TRBJ1-3; D uncertain. The ends were cut back, 4 bases at V and 4 bases at J, with 15 bases in the middle. The V gene's germline CDR1 is SGHRS and CDR2 YFSETQ. There are 15 residues in the CDR3. CDR3 region: CASSQLPGPGNTIYF. Here the CDR3 DNA reads TGCGCCAGCAGCCAACTCCCGGGTCCGGGAAACACCATATATTTT.